This TCR beta chain was identified during a study of Graves' ophthalmopathy and Graves' hyperthyroidism. Looking at the study overall: At the time of initial diagnosis and before any treatment, peripheral blood was collected.

Germline V gives CDR1 SGHTA, CDR2 FQGNSA. The ends were cut back, 6 bases at V and 7 bases at J, with 15 bases in the middle. There are 14 residues in the CDR3. This clonotype has ten or more counts. RNA transcripts were the template, and TCR beta CDR3 regions were amplified from them. Second-round multiplex PCR came after first-round RT-PCR with HTBI primers. MiXCR was run by TCRdb on the multiplex PCR reads, yielding one entry per CDR3 protein. The repertoire holds under 250,000 distinct CDR3 sequences, with just under 30% as singletons. The TCR originated in a man in his forties or fifties with Graves' ophthalmopathy. J is TRBJ2-2 and V is TRBV7-2; possibly TRBD2 for D (5 bases). The sequenced sample consisted of peripheral blood. CDR3 DNA sequence: TGTGCCAGCAGTTCCTGGGGAGACGGCGGGGAGCTGTTTTTT. Residues: CASSSWGDGGELFF.